This T cell receptor (beta chain) originates from a study of blood T cell repertoires in COVID-19. Background on the study: Both acute and convalescent COVID-19 samples were obtained from the United States, Italy and Spain. Sources were T cells, B-cell-depleted T cells, or PBMCs; the material itself was cDNA or gDNA.

Some clones are missing from TCRdb's copy, which holds only in-frame ones; the method was immunoSEQ multiplex PCR. The table shows 250,000 or so clones, with 70% to 90% occurring only once. The CDR3 contains 12 residues. This clone has just a few counts. This TCR was sampled from a woman between 55 and 75 years old with active or convalescent COVID-19. The V gene is TRBV12-3 or TRBV12-4, the J gene TRBJ2-2, with TRBD2 matching over 9 bases. The sequencing sample was made of peripheral blood. DNA for the CDR3: TGTGTCGGGCGGGAGGGCACCGGGGAGCTGTTTTTT. Encoded protein: CVGREGTGELFF.